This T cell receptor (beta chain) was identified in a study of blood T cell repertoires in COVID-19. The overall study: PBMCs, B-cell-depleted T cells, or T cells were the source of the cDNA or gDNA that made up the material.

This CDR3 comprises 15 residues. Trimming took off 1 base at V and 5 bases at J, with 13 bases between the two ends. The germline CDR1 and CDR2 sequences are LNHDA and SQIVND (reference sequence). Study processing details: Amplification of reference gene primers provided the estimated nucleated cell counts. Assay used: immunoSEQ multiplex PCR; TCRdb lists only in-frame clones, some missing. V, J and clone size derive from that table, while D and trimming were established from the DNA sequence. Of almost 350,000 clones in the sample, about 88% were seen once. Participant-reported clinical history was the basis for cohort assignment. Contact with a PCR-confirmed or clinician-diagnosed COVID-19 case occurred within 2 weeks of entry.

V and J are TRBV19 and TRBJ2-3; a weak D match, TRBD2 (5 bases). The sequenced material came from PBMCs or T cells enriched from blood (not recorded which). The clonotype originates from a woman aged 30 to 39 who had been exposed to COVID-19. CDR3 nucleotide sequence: TGTGCCAGTAGTATAGGACGAGGGAAAGGAGATACGCAGTATTTT. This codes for CASSIGRGKGDTQYF.